Listed here is a single T cell receptor beta chain. Its antigen is still unknown. Assay: immunoSEQ multiplex PCR; the TCRdb copy retains only in-frame clones and omits some. The sample contains around 90,000 clones, around nine tenths of which appear only once. In germline, CDR1 is MNHEY, CDR2 SVGAGI. The CDR3 is made up of 15 amino acids. V was clipped by 6 bases and J by 4 bases; unmatched bases: 6. This entry comes from a study of T cell responses to AZD1222 COVID-19 vaccine. Study observations and caveats: There were vaccine-associated CD4 TCRs across spike, dominant at 160-218 and 743-854. The study found Spike-specific TCR breadth and depth rose after two AZD1222 doses.

The clonotype comes from an adult in good health. The chain combines TRBV6-5 with TRBJ2-2; the match to TRBD1 covers 9 bases. The source was peripheral blood, collected on day 0 of MenACWY control vaccination. The CDR3: CASRRQGVGTGELFF. The CDR3 nucleotides read TGTGCCAGCAGACGACAGGGGGTAGGCACCGGGGAGCTGTTTTTT.